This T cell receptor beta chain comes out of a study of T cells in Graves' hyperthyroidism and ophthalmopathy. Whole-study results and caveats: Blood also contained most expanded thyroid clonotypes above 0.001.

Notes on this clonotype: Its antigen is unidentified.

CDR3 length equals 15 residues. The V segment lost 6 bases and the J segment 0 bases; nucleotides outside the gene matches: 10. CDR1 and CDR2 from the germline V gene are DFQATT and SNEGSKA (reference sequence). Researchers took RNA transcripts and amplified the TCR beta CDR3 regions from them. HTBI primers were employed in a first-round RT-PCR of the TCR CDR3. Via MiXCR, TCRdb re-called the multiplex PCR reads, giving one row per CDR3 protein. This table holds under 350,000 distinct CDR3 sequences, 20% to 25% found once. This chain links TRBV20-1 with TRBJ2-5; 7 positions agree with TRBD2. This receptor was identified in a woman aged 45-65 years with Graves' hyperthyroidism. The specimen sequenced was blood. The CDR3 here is CSAGDGGVYQETQYF. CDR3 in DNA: TGCAGTGCGGGGGATGGGGGGGTATACCAAGAGACCCAGTACTTC.